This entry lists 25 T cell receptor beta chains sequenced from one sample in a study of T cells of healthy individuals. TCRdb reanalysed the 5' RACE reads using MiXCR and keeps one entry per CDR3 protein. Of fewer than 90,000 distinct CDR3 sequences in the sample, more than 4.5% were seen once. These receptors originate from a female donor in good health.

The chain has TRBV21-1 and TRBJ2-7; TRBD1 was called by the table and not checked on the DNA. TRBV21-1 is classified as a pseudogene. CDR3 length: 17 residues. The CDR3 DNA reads TGTGCCAGCAGCAAAGTGAGTCTACAGGGAGTTTGGTACGAGCAGTACTTC. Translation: CASSKVSLQGVWYEQYF.

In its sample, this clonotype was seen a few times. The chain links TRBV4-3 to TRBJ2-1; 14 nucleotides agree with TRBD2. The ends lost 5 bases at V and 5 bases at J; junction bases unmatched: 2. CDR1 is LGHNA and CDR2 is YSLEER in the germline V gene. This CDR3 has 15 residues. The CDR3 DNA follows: TGCGCCAGCAGCTCGGGACTAGCGGGAGACAATGAGCAGTTCTTC. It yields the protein CASSSGLAGDNEQFF.

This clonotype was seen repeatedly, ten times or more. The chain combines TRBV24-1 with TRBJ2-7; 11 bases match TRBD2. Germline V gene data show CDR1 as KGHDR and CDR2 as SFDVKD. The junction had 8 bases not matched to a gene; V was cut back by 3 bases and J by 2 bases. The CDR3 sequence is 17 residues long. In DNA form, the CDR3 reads TGTGCCACCAGTGATCCAAGTGGGACTAGCGGTACCTACGAGCAGTACTTC. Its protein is CATSDPSGTSGTYEQYF.

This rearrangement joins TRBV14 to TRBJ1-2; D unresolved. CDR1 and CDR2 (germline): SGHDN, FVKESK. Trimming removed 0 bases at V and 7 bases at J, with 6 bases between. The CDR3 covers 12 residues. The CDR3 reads CASSQDRVGYTF. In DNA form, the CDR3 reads TGTGCCAGCAGCCAAGATAGGGTTGGCTACACCTTC.

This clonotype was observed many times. The CDR3 DNA reads as TGTGCCAGCAGTCTATTTTGGGGGACAGGGGGAGAGACCCAGTACTTC. Translated, it gives CASSLFWGTGGETQYF. The chain employs TRBV6-5 and TRBJ2-5; 11 nucleotides match TRBD1. This CDR3 is built from 16 residues. Germline-derived CDR1 and CDR2 are MNHEY and SVGAGI. Trimming cost V 5 bases and J 4 bases; bases outside gene matches: 9.

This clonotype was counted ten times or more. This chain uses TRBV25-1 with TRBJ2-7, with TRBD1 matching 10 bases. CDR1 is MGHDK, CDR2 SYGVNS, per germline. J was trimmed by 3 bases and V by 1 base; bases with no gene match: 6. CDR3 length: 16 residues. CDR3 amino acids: CASSEFWTGGSYEQYF. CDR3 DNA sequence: TGTGCCAGCAGTGAATTCTGGACAGGGGGTAGCTACGAGCAGTACTTC.

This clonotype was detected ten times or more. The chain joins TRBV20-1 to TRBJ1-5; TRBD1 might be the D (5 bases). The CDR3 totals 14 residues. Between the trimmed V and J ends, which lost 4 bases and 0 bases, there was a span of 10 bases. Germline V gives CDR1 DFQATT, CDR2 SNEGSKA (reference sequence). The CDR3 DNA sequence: TGCAGTGCTAACCTGGACAATAGCAATCAGCCCCAGCATTTT. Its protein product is CSANLDNSNQPQHF.

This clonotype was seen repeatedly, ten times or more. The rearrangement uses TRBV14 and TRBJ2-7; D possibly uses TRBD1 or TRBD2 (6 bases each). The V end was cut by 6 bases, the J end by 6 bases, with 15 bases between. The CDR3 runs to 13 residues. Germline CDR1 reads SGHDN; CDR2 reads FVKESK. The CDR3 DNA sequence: TGTGCCAGCAGTCCCAGAGGGGGGAGCGAGCAGTACTTC. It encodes CASSPRGGSEQYF. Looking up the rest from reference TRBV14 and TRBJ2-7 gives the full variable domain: EAGVTQFPSHSVIEKGQTVTLRCDPISGHDNLYWYRRVMGKEIKFLLHFVKESKQDESGMPNNRFLAERTGGTYSTLKVQPAELEDSGVYFCASSPRGGSEQYFGPGTRLTVT.

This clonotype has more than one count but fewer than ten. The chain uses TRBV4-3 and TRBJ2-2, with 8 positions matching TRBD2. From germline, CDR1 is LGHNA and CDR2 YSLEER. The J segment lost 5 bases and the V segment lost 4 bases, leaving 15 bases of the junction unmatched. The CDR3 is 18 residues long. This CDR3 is CASSPRLKRELGTGELFF. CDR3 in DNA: TGCGCCAGCAGCCCACGACTTAAGCGGGAGTTAGGAACCGGGGAGCTGTTTTTT.

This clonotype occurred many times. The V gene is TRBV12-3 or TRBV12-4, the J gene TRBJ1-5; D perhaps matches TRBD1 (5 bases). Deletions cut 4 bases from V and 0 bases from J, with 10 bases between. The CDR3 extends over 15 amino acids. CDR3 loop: CASSYRGFSNQPQHF. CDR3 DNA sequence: TGTGCCAGCAGTTATAGGGGTTTTAGCAATCAGCCCCAGCATTTT.

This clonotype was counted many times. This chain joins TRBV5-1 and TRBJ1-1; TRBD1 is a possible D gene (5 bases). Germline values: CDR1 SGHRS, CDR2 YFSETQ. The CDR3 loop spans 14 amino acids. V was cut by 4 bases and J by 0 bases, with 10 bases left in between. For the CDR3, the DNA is TGCGCCAGCAGCCCGGGGGTTATGAACACTGAAGCTTTCTTT. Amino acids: CASSPGVMNTEAFF.

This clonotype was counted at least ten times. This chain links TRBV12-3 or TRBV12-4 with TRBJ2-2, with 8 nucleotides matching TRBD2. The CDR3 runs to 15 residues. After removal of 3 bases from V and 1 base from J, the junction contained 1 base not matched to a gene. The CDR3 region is CASSLAGGNTGELFF. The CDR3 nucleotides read TGTGCCAGCAGTTTGGCGGGAGGGAACACCGGGGAGCTGTTTTTT.

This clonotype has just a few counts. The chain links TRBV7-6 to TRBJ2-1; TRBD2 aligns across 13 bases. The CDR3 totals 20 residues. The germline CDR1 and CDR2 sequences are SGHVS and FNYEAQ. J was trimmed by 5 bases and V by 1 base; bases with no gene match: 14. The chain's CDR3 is CASSLGSGLAGAWGHNEQFF. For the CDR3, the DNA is TGTGCCAGCAGCTTAGGATCCGGACTAGCGGGAGCGTGGGGACACAATGAGCAGTTCTTC.

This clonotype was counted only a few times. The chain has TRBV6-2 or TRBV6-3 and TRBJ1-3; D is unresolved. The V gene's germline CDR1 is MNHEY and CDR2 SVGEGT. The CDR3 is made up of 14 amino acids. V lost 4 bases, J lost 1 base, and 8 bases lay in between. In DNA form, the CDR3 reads TGTGCCAGCAGTTCACTTCGGTCTGGAAACACCATATATTTT. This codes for CASSSLRSGNTIYF.

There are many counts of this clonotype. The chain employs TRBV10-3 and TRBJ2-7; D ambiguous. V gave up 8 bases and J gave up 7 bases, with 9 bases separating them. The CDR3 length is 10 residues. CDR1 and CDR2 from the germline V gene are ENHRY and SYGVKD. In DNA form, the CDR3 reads TGTGCCATCTGGGTGCGGGAGCAGTACTTC. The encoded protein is CAIWVREQYF.

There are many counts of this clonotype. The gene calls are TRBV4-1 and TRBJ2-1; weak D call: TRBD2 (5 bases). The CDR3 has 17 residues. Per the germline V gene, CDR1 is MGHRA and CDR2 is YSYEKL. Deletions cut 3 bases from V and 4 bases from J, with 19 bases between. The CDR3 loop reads CASSQSLLAPGYNEQFF. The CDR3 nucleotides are TGCGCCAGCAGCCAGAGCCTCCTCGCCCCGGGGTACAATGAGCAGTTCTTC.

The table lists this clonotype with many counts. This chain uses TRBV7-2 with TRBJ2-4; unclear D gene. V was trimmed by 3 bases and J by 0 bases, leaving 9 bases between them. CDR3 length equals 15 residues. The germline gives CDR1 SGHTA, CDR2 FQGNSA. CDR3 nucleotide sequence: TGTGCCAGCAGCTTCCCTTCCCTAGCCAAAAACATTCAGTACTTC. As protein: CASSFPSLAKNIQYF. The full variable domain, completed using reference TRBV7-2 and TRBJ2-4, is GAGVSQSPSNKVTEKGKDVELRCDPISGHTALYWYRQSLGQGLEFLIYFQGNSAPDKSGLPSDRFSAERTGGSVSTLTIQRTQQEDSAVYLCASSFPSLAKNIQYFGAGTRLSVL.

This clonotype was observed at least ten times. CDR3 in amino acids: CASSYRRGGNEKLFF. The CDR3 coding sequence is TGTGCCAGCAGTTACAGGCGAGGGGGAAATGAAAAACTGTTTTTT. V gene TRBV3-1 combines with J gene TRBJ1-4; maybe TRBD1 (6 bases). The CDR3 runs 15 residues. V gave up 6 bases and J gave up 5 bases, with 16 bases separating them. Germline V gene lookup returns CDR1 LGHDT and CDR2 YNNKEL (reference sequence).

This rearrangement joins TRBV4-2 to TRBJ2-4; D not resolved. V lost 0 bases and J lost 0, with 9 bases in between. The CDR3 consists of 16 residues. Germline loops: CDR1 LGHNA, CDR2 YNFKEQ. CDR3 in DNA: TGTGCCAGCAGCCAAGAAGGGATACTAGCCAAAAACATTCAGTACTTC. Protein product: CASSQEGILAKNIQYF.

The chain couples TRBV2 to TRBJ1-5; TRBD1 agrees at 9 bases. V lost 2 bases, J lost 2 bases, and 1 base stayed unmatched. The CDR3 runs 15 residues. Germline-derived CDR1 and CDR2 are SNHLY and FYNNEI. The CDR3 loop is CASSERTGGNQPQHF. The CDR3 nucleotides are TGTGCCAGCAGTGAAAGGACAGGGGGCAATCAGCCCCAGCATTTT.

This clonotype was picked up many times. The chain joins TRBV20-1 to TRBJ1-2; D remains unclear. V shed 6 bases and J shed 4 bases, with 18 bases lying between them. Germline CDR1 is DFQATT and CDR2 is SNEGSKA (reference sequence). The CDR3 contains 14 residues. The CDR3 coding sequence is TGCAGTGCCAGTGCGCTCGATGCGGGCTATGGCTACACCTTC. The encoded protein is CSASALDAGYGYTF.

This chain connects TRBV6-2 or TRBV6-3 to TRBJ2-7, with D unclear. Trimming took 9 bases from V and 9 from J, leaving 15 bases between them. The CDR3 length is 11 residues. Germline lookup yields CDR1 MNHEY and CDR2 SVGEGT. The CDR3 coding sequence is TGTGCCAGTTCCCCTTGGTTCGGGCAGTACTTC. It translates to CASSPWFGQYF.

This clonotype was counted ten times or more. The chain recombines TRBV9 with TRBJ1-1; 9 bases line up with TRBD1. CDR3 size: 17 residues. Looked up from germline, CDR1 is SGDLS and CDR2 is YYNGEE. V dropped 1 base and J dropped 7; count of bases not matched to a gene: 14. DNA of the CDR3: TGTGCCAGCAGCGTATGGGTACAGGGGGCTTTGAGGGGTGAAGCTTTCTTT. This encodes CASSVWVQGALRGEAFF.

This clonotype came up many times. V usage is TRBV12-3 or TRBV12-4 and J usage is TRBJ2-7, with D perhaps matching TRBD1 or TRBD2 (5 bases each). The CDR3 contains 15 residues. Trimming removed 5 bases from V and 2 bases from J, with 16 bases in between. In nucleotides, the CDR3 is TGTGCCAGCAGTACGACCCGGGACCATACCTACGAGCAGTACTTC. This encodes CASSTTRDHTYEQYF.

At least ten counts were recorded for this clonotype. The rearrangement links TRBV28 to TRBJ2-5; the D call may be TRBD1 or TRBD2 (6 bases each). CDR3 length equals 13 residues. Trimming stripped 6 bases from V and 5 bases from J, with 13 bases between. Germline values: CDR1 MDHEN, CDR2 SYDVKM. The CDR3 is CASRSRGRETQYF. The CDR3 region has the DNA TGTGCCAGCAGGTCGAGGGGGAGGGAGACCCAGTACTTC.